The present TCR beta chain was sequenced within a study of tissue T cells after allogeneic stem cell transplantation. Study information: Pathologist H&E review favored samples with visible lymphocytes for sequencing among multiple samples.

Findings of the study overall: Motif-based clustering found tissue-specific repertoire signatures shared across patients, though few clones were shared.

With 10 bases clipped from V and 1 base from J, the junction kept 12 bases outside the gene matches. Germline V gene data show CDR1 as LGHDT and CDR2 as YNNKEL (reference sequence). The CDR3 runs to 16 residues. This clone was recorded only once. The antigen is undetermined. Clones were read by immunoSEQ multiplex PCR, and TCRdb kept only the in-frame ones, dropping some. The sample carries about 5,800 clones, 55% to 65% recorded once. This clonotype was obtained from an older male donor with lung cancer. The rearrangement uses TRBV3-1 (or the pseudogene TRBV3-2) and TRBJ2-3, with 9 bases that match TRBD2. The specimen comprised tissue from the jejunum, sampled at autopsy. CDR3 amino acids: CANHSGSFNRTDTQYF. The CDR3, as DNA: TGTGCCAACCATAGCGGGAGCTTTAACCGCACAGATACGCAGTATTTT.